This TCR beta chain was recovered during a study of blood T cell repertoires in COVID-19. Study in general: The cDNA or gDNA used as material had been derived from T cells, B-cell-depleted T cells, or PBMCs.

Source study methods: Amplifying reference gene primers gave estimates of nucleated cell counts. Clones were read by immunoSEQ multiplex PCR, and TCRdb kept only the in-frame ones, dropping some. V, J and clone size derive from that table, while D and trimming were established from the DNA sequence. The table has a few hundred thousand clones, 90% seen once. All enrollees were roughly 18 to 89 years old and from 25 or so US areas. Participant-given clinical history determined each cohort assignment. The V gene's germline CDR1 is LGHDT and CDR2 YNNKEL (reference sequence). The V segment lost 4 bases and the J segment 5 bases; nucleotides outside the gene matches: 10. There are 16 residues in the CDR3.

The chain recombines TRBV3-1 (or the pseudogene TRBV3-2) with TRBJ2-2; TRBD2 aligns across 7 bases. The source material was PBMCs or T cells enriched from blood (not recorded which). The sequence was collected from a woman under 30 with acute COVID-19. This CDR3 is CASSPVPSGKTGELFF. In DNA form, the CDR3 reads TGTGCCAGCAGCCCGGTACCTAGCGGAAAGACCGGGGAGCTGTTTTTT.